This TCR beta chain was captured in a study of regulatory T cells in long-lasting Graves disease. Turning to the study itself: The study counted Graves' disease as persistent given over 5 years of antithyroid drugs and positive TSH receptor antibodies.

For TCR beta, libraries came from iRepertoire HTBI primers and Arm-PCR of CDR3 regions. TCRdb analysed the multiplex PCR reads with MiXCR anew, one entry per CDR3 protein. Among over 450,000 distinct CDR3 sequences listed, about 22% were seen once. Time point noted: persistent/refractory GD, antithyroid drugs over 5 years with positive TRAb. From RNA extracted from PBMCs, the TCR library was made. Guidelines of the American Thyroid Association were used to diagnose Graves' disease. With V trimmed by 5 bases and J by 4 bases, 18 bases remained unmatched. CDR1 is SEHNR, CDR2 FQNEAQ, per germline (reference sequence). The CDR3 runs to 20 residues.

The V gene is TRBV7-9, the J gene TRBJ2-5, with 14 bases aligning to TRBD2. Specimen: peripheral blood mononuclear cells (PBMCs), collected when the disease was refractory, from a patient treated with antithyroid drugs. The receptor was isolated from a female donor with Graves disease. The CDR3 nucleotides read TGTGCCAGCAGCCCCCCATTGGGGACTAGCGGGAGAGCAGCTCCAGAGACCCAGTACTTC. Its protein product is CASSPPLGTSGRAAPETQYF.